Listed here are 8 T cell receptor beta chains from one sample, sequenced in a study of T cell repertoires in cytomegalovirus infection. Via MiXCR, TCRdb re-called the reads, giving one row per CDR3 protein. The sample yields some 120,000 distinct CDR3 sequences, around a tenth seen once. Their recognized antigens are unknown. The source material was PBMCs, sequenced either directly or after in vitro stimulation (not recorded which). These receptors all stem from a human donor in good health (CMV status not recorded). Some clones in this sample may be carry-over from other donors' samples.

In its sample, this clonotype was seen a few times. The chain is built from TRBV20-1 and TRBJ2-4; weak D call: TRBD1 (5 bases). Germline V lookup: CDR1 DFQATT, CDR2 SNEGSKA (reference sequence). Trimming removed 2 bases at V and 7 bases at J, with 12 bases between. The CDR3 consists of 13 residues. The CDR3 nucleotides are TGCAGTGCTAGAAGGGGCTTTGGGAACATTCAGTACTTC. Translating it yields CSARRGFGNIQYF.

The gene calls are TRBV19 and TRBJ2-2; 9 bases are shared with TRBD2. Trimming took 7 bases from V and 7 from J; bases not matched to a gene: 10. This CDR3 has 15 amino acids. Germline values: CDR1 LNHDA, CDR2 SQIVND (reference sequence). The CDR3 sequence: CASNPRAGGGGELFF. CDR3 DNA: TGTGCCAGTAACCCGAGGGCGGGAGGGGGCGGGGAGCTGTTTTTT.

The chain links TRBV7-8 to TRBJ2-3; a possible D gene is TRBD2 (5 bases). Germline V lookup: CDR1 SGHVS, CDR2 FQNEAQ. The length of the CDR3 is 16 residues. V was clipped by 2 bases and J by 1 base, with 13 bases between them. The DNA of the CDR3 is TGTGCCAGCAGCTTATACTCGAGGGTCCGCACAGATACGCAGTATTTT. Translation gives CASSLYSRVRTDTQYF.

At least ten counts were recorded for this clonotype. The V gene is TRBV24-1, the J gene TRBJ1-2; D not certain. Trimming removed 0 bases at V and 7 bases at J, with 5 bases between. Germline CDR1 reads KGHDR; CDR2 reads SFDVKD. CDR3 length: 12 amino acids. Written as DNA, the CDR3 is TGTGCCACCAGTGATTTGTGGCGTGGCTACACCTTC. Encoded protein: CATSDLWRGYTF.

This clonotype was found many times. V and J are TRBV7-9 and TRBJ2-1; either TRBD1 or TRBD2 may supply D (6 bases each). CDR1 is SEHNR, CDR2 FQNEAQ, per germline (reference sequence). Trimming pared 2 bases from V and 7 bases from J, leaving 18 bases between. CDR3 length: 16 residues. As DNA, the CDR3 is TGTGCCAGCAGCTTAAAAATAGACAGGAGGGGGAATGAGCAGTTCTTC. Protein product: CASSLKIDRRGNEQFF.

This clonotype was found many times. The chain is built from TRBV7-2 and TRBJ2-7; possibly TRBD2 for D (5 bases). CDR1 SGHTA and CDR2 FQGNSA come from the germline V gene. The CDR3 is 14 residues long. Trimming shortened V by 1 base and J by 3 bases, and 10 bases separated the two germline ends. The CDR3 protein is CASSLDPGLYEQYF. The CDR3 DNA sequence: TGTGCCAGCAGCTTAGATCCAGGACTCTACGAGCAGTACTTC.

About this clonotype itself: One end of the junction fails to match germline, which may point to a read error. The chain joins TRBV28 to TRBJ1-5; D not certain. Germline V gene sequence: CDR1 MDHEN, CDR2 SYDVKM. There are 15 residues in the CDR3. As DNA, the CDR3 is TGTGCTAGCAAACCGGCCGGTAGGAACAATCAGCCCCAGCATTTT. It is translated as CASKPAGRNNQPQHF.

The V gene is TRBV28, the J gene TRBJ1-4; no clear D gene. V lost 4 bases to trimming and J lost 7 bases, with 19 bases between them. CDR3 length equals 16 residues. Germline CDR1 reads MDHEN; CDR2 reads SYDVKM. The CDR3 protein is CASSSRLRWRVEKLFF. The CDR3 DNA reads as TGTGCCAGCAGTTCAAGACTAAGGTGGCGGGTTGAAAAACTGTTTTTT.